This T cell receptor beta chain was sequenced in a study of shared clonotypes between healthy human individuals. Study-level results: Only a few donors were included, so the genetic and exposure-history diversity represented was limited. Compared with memory subsets, naive subsets generally had larger estimated richness.

Germline-derived CDR1 and CDR2 are LNHNV and YYDKDF (reference sequence). The CDR3 covers 16 residues. V shed 1 base and J 0 bases; nucleotides not matched to a gene: 4. Generated by immunoSEQ multiplex PCR, the TCRdb table keeps only in-frame clones and is missing some. The table lists about 380,000 clones, 96% of them singletons. Concerning this clone itself: Its antigen is currently unknown.

The sequence derives from a man aged 30-40 years in good health. Sequenced material: memory CD8+ T cells sorted from blood. Subset specified: CD45RO+ cells pooled with CCR7-negative TemRA cells. The J gene is TRBJ2-3, the V gene TRBV15, with 7 bases fitting TRBD1. In DNA form, the CDR3 reads TGTGCCACCAGCAGAGTCAGAGGGGGCAGCACAGATACGCAGTATTTT. This encodes CATSRVRGGSTDTQYF.